This T cell receptor beta chain appears in the sequencing data of a study of CD8 T cells in ankylosing spondylitis. A single record per CDR3 protein comes from TCRdb applying MiXCR to the 5' RACE reads. The repertoire holds approximately 260,000 distinct CDR3 sequences, with 18% as singletons. J gave up 0 bases and V 0 bases, and 6 bases lay outside the gene matches. Germline lookup yields CDR1 SGHRS and CDR2 YFSETQ. The CDR3 spans 17 residues. This clonotype was obtained from a male donor with ankylosing spondylitis or in good health (not recorded which). The sample comprised blood, either unsorted or a sorted T cell fraction (not recorded which). The chain is built from TRBV5-1 and TRBJ2-7; 10 bases agree with TRBD2. The CDR3 loop reads CASSLEGLASSSYEQYF. DNA for the CDR3: TGCGCCAGCAGCTTGGAGGGACTAGCGTCGAGCTCCTACGAGCAGTACTTC.